Presented here are 28 T cell receptor beta chains from one specimen sequenced in a study of shared clonotypes between healthy human individuals. The table came from immunoSEQ multiplex PCR; TCRdb's copy has only in-frame clones and leaves some out. Among hundreds of thousands of clones, about 96% were seen once, and the ten largest hold around 0.1%. CD45RO-negative, CCR7-selected cells formed the naive CD8 fraction, which excluded terminally differentiated effector memory CD45RA+ cells. The specimen was naive CD8+ T cells sorted from blood. These receptors originate from a woman between 25 and 40 years old in good health.

CDR3 amino acids: CASSGMAGDSTGELFF. CDR3 bases: TGCGCCAGCAGTGGGATGGCGGGAGACTCCACCGGGGAGCTGTTTTTT. The chain uses TRBV10-2 and TRBJ2-2; TRBD2 matches 7 bases. The CDR3 spans 16 residues. Germline lookup yields CDR1 WSHSY and CDR2 SAAADI. Trimming removed 4 bases from V and 4 bases from J; junction bases left unmatched: 9.

In its sample, this clone was seen once. The chain uses TRBV28 and TRBJ2-7; 7 nucleotides agree with TRBD2. Germline V gene data show CDR1 as MDHEN and CDR2 as SYDVKM. J gave up 4 bases and V 5 bases, and 11 bases lay outside the gene matches. CDR3 size: 15 residues. As DNA, the CDR3 is TGTGCCAGCAGTCGCGGGAGTTATTTTAATTACGAGCAGTACTTC. This gives the protein CASSRGSYFNYEQYF.

Of note for this clone: Other DNA sequences in this specimen translate into the identical CDR3. The CDR3 DNA is TGTGCCAGCAGTTTATCCGGACTAGCGGGGGAGACCCAGTACTTC. It encodes CASSLSGLAGETQYF. The chain links TRBV27 to TRBJ2-5, with 12 bases aligning to TRBD2. Germline V gives CDR1 MNHEY, CDR2 SMNVEV (reference sequence). This CDR3 region has 15 residues. Trimming removed 0 bases from V and 5 bases from J; junction bases left unmatched: 1.

The J gene is TRBJ2-7, the V gene TRBV5-1; D ambiguous. The length of the CDR3 is 14 residues. With 0 bases removed from V and 0 bases from J, the gap between germline ends came to 7 bases. CDR1 is SGHRS, CDR2 YFSETQ, per germline. The CDR3 protein is CASSLARTSYEQYF. The CDR3 DNA follows: TGCGCCAGCAGCTTGGCCAGGACCTCCTACGAGCAGTACTTC.

V and J are TRBV5-3 and TRBJ2-3; D gene ambiguous. TRBV5-3 is placed among ORFs of uncertain function. The V end lost 3 bases, the J end lost 4 bases, and 12 bases lay between the germline ends. The CDR3 is made up of 14 amino acids. CDR3 protein: CARSSKSRPDTQYF. CDR3 nucleotides: TGTGCCAGAAGCTCCAAGTCCCGACCAGATACGCAGTATTTT.

CDR3 loop: CASSHRSYEQYF. CDR3 nucleotides: TGTGCCAGCAGCCATCGTTCCTACGAGCAGTACTTC. The chain uses TRBV14 and TRBJ2-7, with D unclear. CDR1 is SGHDN, CDR2 FVKESK, per germline. The CDR3 consists of 12 residues. Trimming stripped 3 bases from V and 1 base from J, with 4 bases between. The full variable domain, rest sourced from reference TRBV14 and TRBJ2-7, is EAGVTQFPSHSVIEKGQTVTLRCDPISGHDNLYWYRRVMGKEIKFLLHFVKESKQDESGMPNNRFLAERTGGTYSTLKVQPAELEDSGVYFCASSHRSYEQYFGPGTRLTVT.

As DNA, the CDR3 is TGTGCCAGCAGCCCCAAGGACGGTTCCTACGAGCAGTACTTC. Translating it yields CASSPKDGSYEQYF. The chain carries TRBV7-4 and TRBJ2-7; no clear D. Trimming took 5 bases from V and 1 from J, leaving 12 bases between them. CDR1 is SGHVT, CDR2 SQSDAQ, per germline. This CDR3 region has 14 residues.

The V and J genes are TRBV10-2 and TRBJ1-2, with D unclear. The CDR3 is made up of 13 amino acids. Germline assignment: CDR1 WSHSY and CDR2 SAAADI. V dropped 2 bases and J dropped 2 bases, with 6 bases sitting between them. CDR3 bases: TGCGCCAGCAGTGAGCGCGGAAACTATGGCTACACCTTC. It translates to CASSERGNYGYTF.

This clone was picked up one time. The gene calls are TRBV29-1 and TRBJ2-3; D uncertain. Germline V gene sequence: CDR1 SQVTM, CDR2 ANQGSEA. Trimming took 2 bases from V and 0 from J, leaving 9 bases between them. This CDR3 contains 14 residues. The CDR3 DNA follows: TGCAGCGTTGAAAAAGGAGTCAGCACAGATACGCAGTATTTT. This encodes CSVEKGVSTDTQYF.

The rearrangement joins TRBV7-8 to TRBJ2-1; TRBD2 might be the D (6 bases). The germline V gene has CDR1 SGHVS and CDR2 FQNEAQ. V lost 2 bases and J 0 bases, leaving 20 bases between the germline ends. This CDR3 is 19 amino acids long. CDR3 region: CASSLYSGSGASSYNEQFF. In nucleotides, the CDR3 is TGTGCCAGCAGCTTATATAGTGGTAGCGGAGCGAGCTCCTACAATGAGCAGTTCTTC.

The V call is TRBV19, the J call TRBJ2-2; the D gene is possibly TRBD2 (5 bases). V lost 5 bases and J 5 bases, leaving 12 bases between the germline ends. From germline, CDR1 is LNHDA and CDR2 SQIVND (reference sequence). This CDR3 comprises 14 residues. DNA of the CDR3: TGTGCCAGTAGTTGGGTTACGGGGACCGGGGAGCTGTTTTTT. Translated: CASSWVTGTGELFF. The whole variable domain, filled in from reference TRBV19 and TRBJ2-2, reads DGGITQSPKYLFRKEGQNVTLSCEQNLNHDAMYWYRQDPGQGLRLIYYSQIVNDFQKGDIAEGYSVSREKKESFPLTVTSAQKNPTAFYLCASSWVTGTGELFFGEGSRLTVL.

This clone was detected a few times. The chain uses TRBV9 and TRBJ2-1; 7 bases match TRBD1. Germline V lookup: CDR1 SGDLS, CDR2 YYNGEE. V trimming: 4 bases; J trimming: 4 bases; junction bases outside the gene matches: 11. The CDR3 has 16 amino acids. The chain's CDR3 is CASSKGQRRGYNEQFF. CDR3 coding DNA: TGTGCCAGCAGCAAGGGACAGCGAAGGGGTTACAATGAGCAGTTCTTC.

The CDR3 spells CSVEGRRMNTEAFF. DNA for the CDR3: TGCAGCGTTGAAGGCCGACGGATGAACACTGAAGCTTTCTTT. The chain is built from TRBV29-1 and TRBJ1-1; D not certain. The germline V gene encodes CDR1 SQVTM and CDR2 ANQGSEA. This CDR3 has 14 amino acids. Trimming removed 1 base at V and 0 bases at J, with 9 bases between. Supplemented by reference TRBV29-1 and TRBJ1-1, the full variable domain reads SAVISQKPSRDICQRGTSLTIQCQVDSQVTMMFWYRQQPGQSLTLIATANQGSEATYESGFVIDKFPISRPNLTFSTLTVSNMSPEDSSIYLCSVEGRRMNTEAFFGQGTRLTVV.

V is TRBV7-7 and J is TRBJ2-1, with 12 bases identical to TRBD2. Germline V CDR1 and CDR2: SSHAT, FNYEAQ (reference sequence). Trimming removed 4 bases from V and 5 bases from J; junction bases left unmatched: 3. The CDR3 contains 15 residues. The DNA for the CDR3 is TGTGCCAGCAGCTCCCGACTAGCGGGAGACAATGAGCAGTTCTTC. Its translation is CASSSRLAGDNEQFF.

V gene TRBV28 combines with J gene TRBJ2-2, with TRBD2 as a possible D gene (6 bases). The V gene's germline CDR1 is MDHEN and CDR2 SYDVKM. The germline V and J ends were trimmed by 7 bases and 6 bases, with 12 bases remaining between them. The CDR3 length is 13 residues. The DNA for the CDR3 is TGTGCCAGCACTCCGCGGGGTCCCGGGGAGCTGTTTTTT. This encodes CASTPRGPGELFF.

This chain connects TRBV28 to TRBJ2-3; 10 bases are shared with TRBD2. Germline CDR1 reads MDHEN; CDR2 reads SYDVKM. V shed 4 bases, J shed 2 bases, and the junction held 6 bases outside the gene matches. The CDR3 extends over 16 amino acids. This CDR3 is CASSSPGTSDTDTQYF. The DNA for the CDR3 is TGTGCCAGCAGTTCCCCCGGGACTAGCGACACAGATACGCAGTATTTT.

The CDR3 here is CASSHDREETQYF. The CDR3 DNA sequence: TGCGCCAGCAGCCACGACAGAGAGGAGACCCAGTACTTC. The chain links TRBV4-1 to TRBJ2-5, with a tentative D call TRBD1 (5 bases). CDR1 is MGHRA, CDR2 YSYEKL, per germline. CDR3 size: 13 residues. V shed 3 bases and J shed 5 bases, with 10 bases lying between them.

V gene TRBV2 combines with J gene TRBJ2-7; D tentatively reads TRBD1 or TRBD2 (6 bases each). CDR3 size: 16 residues. CDR1 and CDR2 from the germline V gene are SNHLY and FYNNEI. Trimming removed 0 bases from V and 4 bases from J, with 16 bases in between. The chain's CDR3 is CASSEALPGAGYEQYF. The CDR3 DNA reads as TGTGCCAGCAGTGAAGCGCTTCCGGGGGCGGGGTACGAGCAGTACTTC.

The chain joins TRBV7-6 to TRBJ2-7, with D perhaps matching TRBD2 (6 bases). The germline V gene has CDR1 SGHVS and CDR2 FNYEAQ. V was shortened by 5 bases and J by 0 bases, with 17 bases between the two germline ends. The CDR3 contains 16 residues. In DNA, the CDR3 is TGTGCCAGCAGCCTAAAGATGGGGGGACCCTCCTACGAGCAGTACTTC. This translates into CASSLKMGGPSYEQYF.

This chain uses TRBV7-6 with TRBJ1-2; TRBD1 might be the D (6 bases). The germline CDR1 and CDR2 sequences are SGHVS and FNYEAQ. The CDR3 covers 16 residues. V was pared by 0 bases and J by 2 bases, with 13 bases between. In nucleotides, the CDR3 is TGTGCCAGCAGCTTAGCCAGTGGGGGCGGAAACTATGGCTACACCTTC. As protein: CASSLASGGGNYGYTF.

This chain connects TRBV29-1 to TRBJ2-4; possibly TRBD1 or TRBD2 for D (5 bases each). CDR3 length: 17 amino acids. Trimming stripped 0 bases from V and 0 bases from J, with 15 bases between. Germline V lookup: CDR1 SQVTM, CDR2 ANQGSEA. In DNA, the CDR3 is TGCAGCGTTGAAGACCCGGGACCCTCGAGAGCCAAAAACATTCAGTACTTC. It translates to CSVEDPGPSRAKNIQYF.

Concerning this clone: Other DNA sequences in this specimen translate into the identical CDR3. CDR3 protein: CASSYGGNQPQHF. The CDR3 nucleotides are TGTGCCAGCAGTTACGGGGGGAATCAGCCCCAGCATTTT. The chain carries TRBV6-6 and TRBJ1-5, with D perhaps TRBD1 (5 bases). The CDR3 length is 13 residues. With 2 bases removed from V and 4 bases from J, the gap between germline ends came to 6 bases. Germline V gives CDR1 MNHNY, CDR2 SVGAGI (reference sequence).

The rearrangement links TRBV6-9 to TRBJ2-7, with 10 positions matching TRBD2. V shed 3 bases, J shed 3 bases, and the junction held 14 bases outside the gene matches. There are 18 residues in the CDR3. Germline V gene data show CDR1 as MNHGY and CDR2 as SVAAGI. Here the CDR3 reads CASSYGRVGLAYFYEQYF. CDR3 nucleotide sequence: TGTGCCAGCAGTTACGGACGAGTGGGACTAGCGTACTTCTACGAGCAGTACTTC.

This clone was counted once. V usage is TRBV5-6 and J usage is TRBJ1-1; D remains ambiguous. The germline V and J ends were trimmed by 5 bases and 6 bases, with 14 bases remaining between them. This CDR3 has 13 residues. In germline, CDR1 is SGHDT, CDR2 YYEEEE. The CDR3: CASSDTVGAEAFF. CDR3 nucleotides: TGTGCCAGCAGTGACACGGTTGGGGCTGAAGCTTTCTTT.

The CDR3 is CASSPTGTSDTQYF. CDR3 nucleotide sequence: TGTGCCAGCAGCCCGACCGGGACTTCAGATACGCAGTATTTT. V usage is TRBV27 and J usage is TRBJ2-3; TRBD2 is a possible D gene (6 bases). This CDR3 comprises 14 residues. Germline V CDR1 and CDR2: MNHEY, SMNVEV (reference sequence). V was cut by 6 bases and J by 4 bases, with 14 bases left in between.

V is TRBV4-1 and J is TRBJ2-5; 10 bases map to TRBD2. V was pared by 0 bases and J by 5 bases, with 9 bases of the junction left unmatched. Germline V gives CDR1 MGHRA, CDR2 YSYEKL. The CDR3 runs 17 residues. The chain's CDR3 is CASSQDPASGSMETQYF. In nucleotides, the CDR3 is TGCGCCAGCAGCCAAGACCCGGCTAGCGGGAGTATGGAGACCCAGTACTTC.

The chain joins TRBV28 to TRBJ2-3, with TRBD2 matching over 14 bases. J gave up 5 bases and V 3 bases, and 13 bases lay outside the gene matches. The CDR3 is 19 amino acids. Germline V gene lookup returns CDR1 MDHEN and CDR2 SYDVKM. CDR3 amino acids: CASSFPLWTSGGSGDTQYF. DNA for the CDR3: TGTGCCAGCAGTTTCCCACTGTGGACTAGCGGGGGGTCGGGAGATACGCAGTATTTT.

This clone was seen just once. The rearrangement uses TRBV5-1 and TRBJ2-5; D is tentatively TRBD1 or TRBD2 (5 bases each). The CDR3 is 15 residues long. V was trimmed by 1 base and J by 2 bases, leaving 12 bases between them. CDR1 and CDR2 (germline): SGHRS, YFSETQ. For the CDR3, the DNA is TGCGCCAGCAGCTTGACTAGGGGCCTACAAGAGACCCAGTACTTC. Amino acid sequence: CASSLTRGLQETQYF.